Only a few counts were recorded for the clone carrying this T cell receptor beta chain. Antigen specificity is unknown. This beta chain is an unintended read in a library built for alpha chains; its size means little. Via MiXCR, TCRdb re-called the 5' RACE reads, giving one row per CDR3 protein. Of approximately 230 distinct CDR3 sequences in the sample, almost 50% are singletons; the top ten hold around 37%. Time point defined: sample taken at primary tumor resection. Trimming took 2 bases from V and 0 from J, leaving 4 bases between them. Per the germline V gene, CDR1 is SGHVS and CDR2 is FQNEAQ. This CDR3 is 13 amino acids long. These data are taken from a study of spatial heterogeneity in lung cancer. Findings and caveats of the study: In tumors, expanded intratumoral alpha and beta TCR counts tracked mutation counts.

This clonotype originated in a male donor with early-stage non-small cell lung cancer. The sample in question was lung tumor tissue, obtained at surgery. J is TRBJ1-1 and V is TRBV7-8, with D hard to call. The CDR3 coding sequence is TGTGCCAGCAGCTTAACTCTGAACACTGAAGCTTTCTTT. Translating it yields CASSLTLNTEAFF.